The sequence of this T cell receptor beta chain was determined in a study of identifying expanded T cells in peripheral blood. The CDR3 sequence is 13 residues long. V lost 7 bases to trimming and J lost 7 bases, with 14 bases between them. Germline V gives CDR1 GTSNPN, CDR2 SVGIG (reference sequence). The data were produced by immunoSEQ multiplex PCR, yet TCRdb's version contains in-frame clones alone and is incomplete. The data hold some 65,000 clones, with about 80% observed a single time. The sample holds a few counts of this clone. The antigen remains unidentified. Study-wide results and caveats: Variance in clone template counts between roughly two-week samples significantly increased with total template count across all healthy donors.

This receptor was taken from a person aged 18 to 69 in good health. The rearrangement uses TRBV30 and TRBJ1-6; D remains unclear. The sample taken for sequencing was blood. The CDR3 reads CASGSWSNSPLHF. The CDR3 DNA sequence: TGTGCCTCCGGGTCGTGGAGCAATTCACCCCTCCACTTT.